This TCR beta chain was captured in a study of regulatory and conventional T cells in RAG deficiency. The sorted regulatory T cells were CD4+, CD25-high and CD127-low, with genomic DNA sequenced. CDR3 length: 15 residues. Per germline, CDR1 SNHLY and CDR2 FYNNEI. The ends lost 4 bases at V and 4 bases at J; junction bases unmatched: 5. TCRdb keeps only in-frame clones here, not all; method: immunoSEQ multiplex PCR. Here the sample spans tens of thousands of clones, about 93% being singletons. These data were also reused for a study on regulatory T cells. That paper adds: The primer mix had 52 TRBV and 13 TRBJ primers.

The material sequenced was Tregs sorted from blood. The receptor comes from a human donor in good health. The rearrangement links TRBV2 to TRBJ2-2; 8 nucleotides line up with TRBD2. The CDR3 bases are TGTGCCAGCAGTGGAAAAAGCGGGGGCACCGGGGAGCTGTTTTTT. Encoded protein: CASSGKSGGTGELFF.